What follows describes a single T cell receptor beta chain. The table lists this clone with a few counts. There is no known antigen for this receptor. No quality values exist for individual bases; no much larger clone is one base distant. The CDR3 regions of human TCRbeta chains were analyzed by immunosequencing. The published analysis was carried out like this. Repertoire TCRs were checked for matches against a reference library of SARS-CoV-2-specific TCRs that had been generated using the MIRA antigen-specificity platform. Breadth was defined as the fraction of unique TCRs that were SARS-CoV-2-associated, and depth was defined as the fraction of total T cells that were SARS-CoV-2-associated. Using the MIRA data, every spike-specific TCR was mapped to the spike region that the TCR reacted to and assigned to either a CD4 or a CD8 class. Log10-transformed breadth and depth values were compared by one-way ANOVA with Sidak's multiple comparisons tests. The immuneACCESS repertoire file appears here via TCRdb, limited to in-frame rearrangements. These files lack a portion of the clones; in checked studies, under half of the deficit traces to unresolved V genes, and the cause of the others is not known. V and J calls and clone size are those listed in that table; D and trimming were worked out from the DNA. This sample holds 100,000 to 150,000 clones; more than 80% were observed only once. Jointly, the top ten make up 3.5% to 5% of the sample.

These data belong to a study of T cell responses to AZD1222 COVID-19 vaccine (dated by TCRdb to 2020 to 2022). Notes on the research overall: TCR sequencing was performed for roughly 250 trial participants, of whom roughly 200 were given two doses of AZD1222 and around 25 were given two doses of MenACWY control vaccine. Trial participants were enrolled into age subgroups of 18-55, 56-69 and 70-plus years, which contained about 150, 27 and 61 TCR-sequenced participants, respectively.

Results and caveats for the whole study, not just this receptor: Because no day 14 peak-response samples were available, the repertoires could be characterized only after the peak T cell response. Only six AZD1222 recipients were SARS-CoV-2 seropositive at baseline, limiting conclusions about previously exposed vaccinees. A significant rise in spike-specific TCR breadth and depth was observed after two AZD1222 doses relative to day 0 and relative to MenACWY recipients. Participants were mostly white British, with more females than males. The authors suggested clonal diversity may have been underestimated. The whole spike protein was spanned by vaccine-associated CD4 TCRs, and dominant responses were seen in regions 160-218 and 743-854. Reportedly, almost half of the unique spike-specific TCRs recognized epitopes lying outside the regions that are mutated in the B.1.351 and B.1.1.7 variants. The 56-69-year group was small, and its depth increase did not reach significance, likely because of low power.

V and J lose 1 base and 1 base, and a span of 14 bases separates them. CDR1 SGHTA and CDR2 FQGNSA are derived from the germline V gene. Including cysteine and phenylalanine, the CDR3 has 17 amino acids. The retained sequence is limited to the CDR3, 51 bases, with the frame set at the first base. The time point label corresponds to: about 28 days (+/-7) after the second vaccine dose. AZD1222 recipients whose second dose came at about 4 weeks and those whose second dose came at about 12 weeks were combined into one group, since spike-specific TCR depth and breadth did not differ between the two schedules. Vaccinee samples were obtained from the UK trials COV001 and COV002, which included a single-blind randomized controlled phase 2/3 trial of AZD1222 (ChAdOx1 nCoV-19) in healthy adults. Trial participant PBMC samples were collected at day 0 and day 28 after the second dose for TCRbeta chain sequencing.

The sequence came from an adult who received the AZD1222 COVID-19 vaccine. The chain uses TRBV7-2 and TRBJ2-4; a weak D assignment points to TRBD2 (7 bases agree). Sequenced material: peripheral blood, taken 28 days after the second AZD1222 dose. The nucleotide sequence reads as follows: TGTGCCAGCAGCTTAGTGAGTGGGGGGGGCGCCAAAAACATTCAGTACTTC. This sequence encodes CASSLVSGGGAKNIQYF.